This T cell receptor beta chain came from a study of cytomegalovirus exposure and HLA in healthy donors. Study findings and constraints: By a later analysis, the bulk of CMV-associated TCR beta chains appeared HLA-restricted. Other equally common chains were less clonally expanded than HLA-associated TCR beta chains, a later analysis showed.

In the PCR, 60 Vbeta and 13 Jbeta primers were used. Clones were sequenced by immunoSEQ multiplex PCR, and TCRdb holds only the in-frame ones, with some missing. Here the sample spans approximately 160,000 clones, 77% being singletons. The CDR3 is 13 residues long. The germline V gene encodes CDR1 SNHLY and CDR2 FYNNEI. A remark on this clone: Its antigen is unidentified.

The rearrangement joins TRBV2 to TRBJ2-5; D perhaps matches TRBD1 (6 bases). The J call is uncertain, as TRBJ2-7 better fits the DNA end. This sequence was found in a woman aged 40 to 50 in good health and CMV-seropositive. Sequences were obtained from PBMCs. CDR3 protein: CASSGTGIYEQYF. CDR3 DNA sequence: TGTGCCAGCAGTGGAACAGGGATATACGAGCAGTACTTC.